Following are 8 T cell receptor beta chains from one sample sequenced in a study of blood T cell repertoires in COVID-19. Repertoires were generated with immunoSEQ multiplex PCR, while TCRdb's copy carries only in-frame clones and drops some. This sample has about 150,000 clones, with approximately 88% found just once. Source material: PBMCs or T cells enriched from blood (not recorded which). The receptors originated from a man between 65 and 85 years old who had been exposed to COVID-19.

The rearrangement joins TRBV5-5 to TRBJ2-3; TRBD2 agrees at 9 bases. The CDR3 consists of 17 residues. Germline CDR1 and CDR2: SGHKS and YYEKEE (reference sequence). V shed 4 bases, J shed 0 bases, and the junction held 9 bases outside the gene matches. The CDR3 bases are TGTGCCAGCAGCCTACTACAAGCGGGGGGAAGCACAGATACGCAGTATTTT. It yields the protein CASSLLQAGGSTDTQYF.

V gene TRBV6-5 combines with J gene TRBJ1-2; D may be TRBD1 (6 bases). The CDR3 is 15 residues long. Germline CDR1 MNHEY, CDR2 SVGAGI. Trimming took off 0 bases at V and 4 bases at J, with 12 bases between the two ends. The CDR3 coding sequence is TGTGCCAGCAGTTACTCTTATACAGGGACCTATGGCTACACCTTC. Translated, it gives CASSYSYTGTYGYTF.

This rearrangement joins TRBV4-2 to TRBJ2-2; TRBD2 agrees at 9 bases. This CDR3 is 21 amino acids long. J lost 2 bases, V lost 4 bases, and 20 bases had no gene match. Germline V gene lookup returns CDR1 LGHNA and CDR2 YNFKEQ. This CDR3 reads CASSRDIGLAGRWVNTGELFF. The CDR3 DNA follows: TGTGCCAGCAGCCGAGATATCGGGCTAGCGGGGAGATGGGTTAACACCGGGGAGCTGTTTTTT.

The chain recombines TRBV6-5 with TRBJ2-7, with 10 bases identical to TRBD1. The trim removed 6 bases at V and 4 bases at J, leaving 6 bases unmatched. The germline gives CDR1 MNHEY, CDR2 SVGAGI. The CDR3 has 14 residues. For the CDR3, the DNA is TGTGCCAGCAGACGGGACAGGGGAGGATACGAGCAGTACTTC. It specifies CASRRDRGGYEQYF.

The chain combines TRBV12-3 or TRBV12-4 with TRBJ1-5; no reliable D call. The CDR3 contains 11 residues. V lost 3 bases and J 6 bases, leaving 3 bases between the germline ends. CDR3 loop: CASSFGQPQHF. The CDR3 DNA reads TGTGCCAGCAGTTTCGGTCAGCCCCAGCATTTT.

The chain recombines TRBV2 with TRBJ1-2; no definite D call. Trimming stripped 7 bases from V and 7 bases from J, with 22 bases between. Germline assignment: CDR1 SNHLY and CDR2 FYNNEI. The CDR3 loop spans 15 amino acids. CDR3 nucleotides: TGTGCCAGCAACAAGAACGGGGTCGGAGGGTCTGGCTACACCTTC. Translation gives CASNKNGVGGSGYTF.

This chain uses TRBV19 with TRBJ1-2, with a weak D call TRBD1 (5 bases). Trimming took 5 bases from V and 4 from J, leaving 11 bases between them. This CDR3 is 13 amino acids long. Germline V gene sequence: CDR1 LNHDA, CDR2 SQIVND (reference sequence). The CDR3 DNA reads as TGTGCCAGTAGTCTGGGGCGCAGCTATGGCTACACCTTC. Its protein is CASSLGRSYGYTF.

The V and J genes are TRBV2 and TRBJ2-7; 8 positions agree with TRBD2. This CDR3 contains 15 residues. V was clipped by 7 bases and J by 0 bases; unmatched bases: 8. Germline loops: CDR1 SNHLY, CDR2 FYNNEI. CDR3 sequence: CASMAIAGHSYEQYF. CDR3 DNA sequence: TGTGCCAGCATGGCAATAGCGGGGCACTCCTACGAGCAGTACTTC.